A selection of T cell receptor beta chains follows, all from one sample in a study of blood T cell repertoires in COVID-19. TCRdb keeps only in-frame clones here, not all; method: immunoSEQ multiplex PCR. The sample carries a few hundred thousand clones, approximately 91% recorded once. The sample comprised peripheral blood. These receptor sequences come from a human donor in a cohort sampled during active COVID-19. Each CDR3 is given without its conserved first and last residue.

TRBV30,TRBJ2-3,10,AWSVLRDTQY
TRBV5-1,TRBJ2-7,12,ASSLARGRSEQY
TRBV6-4,TRBJ1-1,15,ASRKPPPGQDFAEAF
TRBV7-3,TRBJ2-1,15,ASSLGTSGSFYNEQF
TRBV4-3,TRBJ2-7,9,ASSQGHEQY
TRBV18,TRBJ1-5,12,ASSTLRSNQPQH
TRBV5-1,TRBJ2-7,15,ASSLGGRGTGAYEQY
TRBV28,TRBJ2-1,12,ASSFDRGLVEQF
TRBV4-1,TRBJ2-7,12,ASAQTGVTNEQY
TRBV5-1,TRBJ2-5,13,ASSLIGQGKETQY
TRBV24-1,TRBJ2-7,14,ATSQPSRSGVYEQY
TRBV7-9,TRBJ2-3,14,ASSAQGLAGADTQY
TRBV12-3/TRBV12-4,TRBJ2-7,11,ASRTGGSYEQY
TRBV15,TRBJ1-6,12,ATSRVWRESPLH
TRBV4-3,TRBJ2-3,15,ASSQDSAGGPTDTQY
TRBV6-1,TRBJ1-1,14,ASSDAADRGKTEAF
TRBV9,TRBJ2-3,13,ASSVAPVHTDTQY
TRBV24-1,TRBJ2-7,11,ATRKDRGHEQY
TRBV2,TRBJ1-2,11,ASSRDTLYGYT
TRBV19,TRBJ2-7,12,ASSISRDSYEQY
TRBV13,TRBJ2-3,14,ASRQTGEDSTDTQY
TRBV27,TRBJ2-7,14,ASSSPTSGLFYEQY
TRBV5-4,TRBJ1-6,13,ASSLGTGERSPLH
TRBV6-5,TRBJ1-2,11,ASKFAGGYGYT
TRBV19,TRBJ2-7,15,ASSLLSGRTAAYEQY
TRBV7-2,TRBJ2-7,13,ASSFLLDSVYEQY
TRBV7-2,TRBJ1-3,12,ASSFGWSSAAIY
TRBV20-1,TRBJ2-7,9,SARVSGTSR
TRBV19,TRBJ2-7,12,ASTRTSGAYEQY
TRBV6-4,TRBJ2-1,14,ASRNLLAGAYNEQF
TRBV6-5,TRBJ2-2,10,ASRTGRGELF
TRBV19,TRBJ1-2,15,ASSTTGTDIFVYGYT
TRBV27,TRBJ2-1,11,ASGQGIYNEQF
TRBV4-1,TRBJ1-2,14,ASSQDQWGGRYGYT
TRBV5-1,TRBJ2-1,13,ASSVSGSPYNEQF
TRBV19,TRBJ2-7,16,ASSIAGTGGLDFYEQY
TRBV6-4,TRBJ1-1,11,ASSLTEDTEAF
TRBV7-2,TRBJ2-4,12,ASSLDLAGGRLY
TRBV5-4,TRBJ1-2,14,ASSSATGAHNYGYT
TRBV18,TRBJ1-2,15,ASSPEGGALPGYGYT
TRBV3-1/TRBV3-2,TRBJ2-1,14,ASSREREGLYNEQF
TRBV11-2,TRBJ2-3,13,ASSLNTGGSDTQY
TRBV5-4,TRBJ2-7,13,ASSPRQGEAYEQY
TRBV7-8,TRBJ1-2,13,ASSLVSDISYGYT
TRBV7-7,TRBJ2-2,13,ASSGAAVNTGELF